At least ten counts were recorded for the clone carrying this T cell receptor beta chain. Its target is not known. This sample is drawn from a study of T-cell reconstitution after alpha-beta-depleted transplantation in children. Study results and caveats: Newly made T cells mostly supplied T-cell counts and diversity one year after transplant. Surviving thymic progenitors and recipient T cells were the source of high TCRbeta diversity at day 60 in some patients. Several hundred rapidly expanded clones from non-depleted graft cells reportedly supplied alpha-beta T cells about two months post-transplant.

This CDR3 region has 15 residues. Trimming took 5 bases from V and 4 from J, leaving 16 bases between them. TCRbeta library construction was performed incorporating unique molecular identifiers. TCRdb called the PCR reads again in MiXCR, with one record for every CDR3 protein. The sample carries 97,000 or so distinct CDR3 sequences, approximately 6% recorded once. The TCR comes from a female patient younger than 10 who had a stem cell transplant for Fanconi anemia, so the T cells may come from the graft donor. Specimen: PBMCs, mostly from graft donor cells, collected 60 days after TCRalphabeta/CD19-depleted stem cell transplant. V gene TRBV12-3 or TRBV12-4 combines with J gene TRBJ2-3; D is uncertain. CDR3 sequence: CASSPTNISPDTQYF. The DNA of the CDR3 is TGTGCCAGCAGTCCTACTAACATCTCTCCAGATACGCAGTATTTT.